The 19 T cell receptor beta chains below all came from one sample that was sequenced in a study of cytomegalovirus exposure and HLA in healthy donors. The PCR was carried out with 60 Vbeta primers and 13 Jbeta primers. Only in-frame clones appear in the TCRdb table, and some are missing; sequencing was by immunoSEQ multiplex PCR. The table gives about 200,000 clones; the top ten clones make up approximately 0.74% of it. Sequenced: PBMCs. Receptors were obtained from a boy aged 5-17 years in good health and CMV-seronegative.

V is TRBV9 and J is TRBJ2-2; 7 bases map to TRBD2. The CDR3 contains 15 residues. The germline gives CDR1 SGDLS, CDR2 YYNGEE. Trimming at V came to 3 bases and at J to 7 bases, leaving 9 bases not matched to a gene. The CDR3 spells CASSAGGLNGGELFF. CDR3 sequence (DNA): TGTGCCAGCAGCGCGGGGGGTTTAAATGGCGGGGAGCTGTTTTTT.

CDR3 sequence: CASGLGGDRYNEQFF. The CDR3 DNA reads as TGTGCTAGTGGCCTGGGGGGGGATAGGTACAATGAGCAGTTCTTC. This chain uses TRBV12-5 with TRBJ2-1; 7 bases agree with TRBD2. V lost 6 bases, J lost 4 bases, and 9 bases stayed unmatched. Germline values: CDR1 LGHNT, CDR2 FRNRAP. The CDR3 runs to 15 residues.

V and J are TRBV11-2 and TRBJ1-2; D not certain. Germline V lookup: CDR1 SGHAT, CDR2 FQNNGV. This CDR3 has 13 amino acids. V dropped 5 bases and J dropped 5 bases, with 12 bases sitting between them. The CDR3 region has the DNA TGTGCCAGCAGCCCGGGAACCCCGTATGGCTACACCTTC. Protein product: CASSPGTPYGYTF.

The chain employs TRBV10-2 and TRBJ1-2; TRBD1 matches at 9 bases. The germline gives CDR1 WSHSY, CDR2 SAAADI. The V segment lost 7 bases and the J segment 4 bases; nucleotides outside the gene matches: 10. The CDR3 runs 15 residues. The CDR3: CASTSGTGTGYGYTF. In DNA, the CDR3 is TGCGCCAGCACCTCTGGGACAGGGACGGGCTATGGCTACACCTTC.

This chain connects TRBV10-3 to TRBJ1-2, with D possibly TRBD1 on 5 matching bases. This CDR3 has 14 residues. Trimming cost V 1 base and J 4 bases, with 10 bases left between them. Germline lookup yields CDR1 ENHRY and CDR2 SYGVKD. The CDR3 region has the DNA TGTGCCATCAGTGAGTTGCAGGGCGGCTATGGCTACACCTTC. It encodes CAISELQGGYGYTF.

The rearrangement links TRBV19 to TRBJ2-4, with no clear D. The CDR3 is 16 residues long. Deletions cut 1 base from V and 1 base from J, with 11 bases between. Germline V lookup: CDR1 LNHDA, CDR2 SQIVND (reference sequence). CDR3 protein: CASSIGSHSAKNIQYF. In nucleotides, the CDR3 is TGTGCCAGTAGTATAGGAAGCCACTCGGCCAAAAACATTCAGTACTTC.

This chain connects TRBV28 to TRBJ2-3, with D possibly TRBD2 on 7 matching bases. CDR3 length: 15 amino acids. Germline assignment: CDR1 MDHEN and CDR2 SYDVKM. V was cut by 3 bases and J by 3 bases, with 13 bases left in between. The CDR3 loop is CASSLWGGITDTQYF. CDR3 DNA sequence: TGTGCCAGCAGTTTGTGGGGGGGCATAACAGATACGCAGTATTTT.

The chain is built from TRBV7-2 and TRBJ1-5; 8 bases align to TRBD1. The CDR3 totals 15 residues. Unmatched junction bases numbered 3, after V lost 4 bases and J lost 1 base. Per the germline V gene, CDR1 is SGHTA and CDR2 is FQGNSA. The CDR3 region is CASSSGTGSNQPQHF. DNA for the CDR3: TGTGCCAGCAGCTCCGGGACAGGCAGCAATCAGCCCCAGCATTTT.

CDR3 residues: CASSLMGTGTYEQYF. DNA for the CDR3: TGTGCCAGCAGCTTGATGGGGACAGGAACCTACGAGCAGTACTTC. V gene TRBV5-6 combines with J gene TRBJ2-5; 8 positions agree with TRBD1. The DNA end is a closer match to TRBJ2-7, so the J assignment may be wrong. The CDR3 consists of 15 residues. Germline V CDR1 and CDR2: SGHDT, YYEEEE.

The chain's CDR3 is CASSQDRGSYGYTF. In DNA, the CDR3 is TGCGCCAGCAGCCAGGACAGGGGGTCCTATGGCTACACCTTC. The V and J genes are TRBV5-1 and TRBJ1-2, with 10 bases aligning to TRBD1. The CDR3 consists of 14 residues. Germline V gene lookup returns CDR1 SGHRS and CDR2 YFSETQ. V lost 4 bases and J lost 4; bases outside the gene matches: 4.

The CDR3 loop is CASSIGGNGDTEAFF. The CDR3 coding sequence is TGTGCCAGTAGTATCGGGGGGAATGGGGACACTGAAGCTTTCTTT. This chain joins TRBV19 and TRBJ1-1; maybe TRBD1 (5 bases). Germline V lookup: CDR1 LNHDA, CDR2 SQIVND (reference sequence). V lost 3 bases to trimming and J lost 3 bases, with 14 bases between them. This CDR3 spans 15 amino acids. Full variable domain (remainder filled in from reference TRBV19 and TRBJ1-1): DGGITQSPKYLFRKEGQNVTLSCEQNLNHDAMYWYRQDPGQGLRLIYYSQIVNDFQKGDIAEGYSVSREKKESFPLTVTSAQKNPTAFYLCASSIGGNGDTEAFFGQGTRLTVV.

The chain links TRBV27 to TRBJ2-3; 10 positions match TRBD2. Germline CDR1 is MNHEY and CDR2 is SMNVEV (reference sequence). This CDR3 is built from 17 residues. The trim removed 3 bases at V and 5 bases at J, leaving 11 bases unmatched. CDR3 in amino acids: CASSFPFSGGREDTQYF. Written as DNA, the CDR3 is TGTGCCAGCAGTTTCCCCTTTAGCGGGGGGAGGGAAGATACGCAGTATTTT.

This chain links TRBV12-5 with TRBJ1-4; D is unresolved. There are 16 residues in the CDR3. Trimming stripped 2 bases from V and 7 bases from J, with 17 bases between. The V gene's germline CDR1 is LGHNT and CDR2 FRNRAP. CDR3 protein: CASGLSRIAVGEKLFF. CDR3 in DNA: TGTGCTAGTGGTTTGTCGCGGATTGCAGTTGGTGAAAAACTGTTTTTT. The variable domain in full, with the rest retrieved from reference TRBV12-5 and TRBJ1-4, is DARVTQTPRHKVTEMGQEVTMRCQPILGHNTVFWYRQTMMQGLELLAYFRNRAPLDDSGMPKDRFSAEMPDATLATLKIQPSEPRDSAVYFCASGLSRIAVGEKLFFGSGTQLSVL.

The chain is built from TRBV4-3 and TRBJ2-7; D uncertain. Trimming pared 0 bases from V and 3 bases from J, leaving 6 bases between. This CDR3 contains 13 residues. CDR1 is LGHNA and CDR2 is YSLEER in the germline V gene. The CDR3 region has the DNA TGCGCCAGCAGCCAAGATAGACTCTACGAGCAGTACTTC. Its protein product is CASSQDRLYEQYF.

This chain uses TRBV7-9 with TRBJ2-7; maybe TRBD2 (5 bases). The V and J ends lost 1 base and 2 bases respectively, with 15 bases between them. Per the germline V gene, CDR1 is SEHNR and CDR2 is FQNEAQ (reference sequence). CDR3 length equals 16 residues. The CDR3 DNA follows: TGTGCCAGCAGCTTAGACGTTTCGGGGTGGACCTACGAGCAGTACTTC. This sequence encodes CASSLDVSGWTYEQYF.

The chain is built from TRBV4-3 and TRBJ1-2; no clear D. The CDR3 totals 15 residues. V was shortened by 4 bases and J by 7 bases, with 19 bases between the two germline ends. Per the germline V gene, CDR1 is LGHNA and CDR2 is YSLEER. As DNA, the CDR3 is TGCGCCAGCAGCCTCGGGCTCACCCGGAGGAGTGGCTACACCTTC. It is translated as CASSLGLTRRSGYTF.

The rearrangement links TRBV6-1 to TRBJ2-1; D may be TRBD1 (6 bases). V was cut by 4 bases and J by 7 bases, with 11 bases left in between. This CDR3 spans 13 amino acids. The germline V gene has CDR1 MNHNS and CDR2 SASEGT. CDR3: CASSGIQGNEQFF. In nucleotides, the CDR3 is TGTGCCAGCAGTGGAATACAGGGAAATGAGCAGTTCTTC.

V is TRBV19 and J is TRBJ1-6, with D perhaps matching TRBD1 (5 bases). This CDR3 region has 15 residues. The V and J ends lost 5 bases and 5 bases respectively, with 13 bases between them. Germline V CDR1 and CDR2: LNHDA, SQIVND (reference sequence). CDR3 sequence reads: CASSDLGQHNSPLHF. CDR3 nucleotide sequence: TGTGCCAGTAGTGACCTGGGGCAGCATAATTCACCCCTCCACTTT.

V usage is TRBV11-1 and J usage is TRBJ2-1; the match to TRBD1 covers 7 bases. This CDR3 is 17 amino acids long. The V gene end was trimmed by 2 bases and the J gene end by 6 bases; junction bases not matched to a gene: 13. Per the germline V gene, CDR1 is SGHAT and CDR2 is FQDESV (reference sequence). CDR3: CASSLPEGRTGSNEQFF. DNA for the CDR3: TGTGCCAGCAGCTTACCCGAAGGCCGGACAGGAAGCAATGAGCAGTTCTTC.